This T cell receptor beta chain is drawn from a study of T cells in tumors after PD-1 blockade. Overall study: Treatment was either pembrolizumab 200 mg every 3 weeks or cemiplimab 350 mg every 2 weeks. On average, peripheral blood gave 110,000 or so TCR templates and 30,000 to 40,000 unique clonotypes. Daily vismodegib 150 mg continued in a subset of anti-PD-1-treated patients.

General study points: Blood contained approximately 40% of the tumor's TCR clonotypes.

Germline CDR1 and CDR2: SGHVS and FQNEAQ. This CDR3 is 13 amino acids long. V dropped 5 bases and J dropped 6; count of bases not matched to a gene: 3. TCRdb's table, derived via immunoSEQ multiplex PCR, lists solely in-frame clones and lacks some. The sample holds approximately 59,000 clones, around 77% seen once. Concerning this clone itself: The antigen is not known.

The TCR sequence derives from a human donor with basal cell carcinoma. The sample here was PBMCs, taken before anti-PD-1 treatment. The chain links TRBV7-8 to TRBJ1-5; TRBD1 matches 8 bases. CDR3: CASSHDRGQPQHF. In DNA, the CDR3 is TGTGCCAGCAGCCACGACAGGGGTCAGCCCCAGCATTTT.